These T cell receptor beta chains were read from a single sample in a study of cytomegalovirus exposure and HLA in healthy donors. Produced via immunoSEQ multiplex PCR; TCRdb's table is partial and in-frame only. Of 95,000 to 130,000 clones listed, about 68% are singletons. Sequencing was performed on PBMCs. All receptors derive from a woman aged 40 to 50 in good health and CMV-seropositive. CDR3s include the opening cysteine and the closing phenylalanine or tryptophan. A D gene is named only where the DNA matches it firmly. The size of a clone is reported for some rows only, either as once, few or many, or as a class for expanded clones.

v_gene,d_gene,j_gene,abundance,CDR3aa,CDR3nt
TRBV11-1,TRBD2,TRBJ2-1,.,CASSWTSGSENEQFF,TGTGCCAGCAGCTGGACTAGCGGGAGTGAGAATGAGCAGTTCTTC
TRBV29-1,.,TRBJ2-5,.,CSVPRGIQETQYF,TGCAGCGTGCCCCGGGGGATACAAGAGACCCAGTACTTC
TRBV27,.,TRBJ2-3,.,CASSWSWTGTDTQYF,TGTGCCAGCAGTTGGTCCTGGACGGGAACAGATACGCAGTATTTT
TRBV19,TRBD1,TRBJ1-5,.,CASSNRGTSQPQHF,TGTGCCAGTAGTAACAGGGGTACTTCTCAGCCCCAGCATTTT
TRBV4-3,TRBD1,TRBJ2-7,few,CASSQEGQGTYEQYF,TGCGCCAGCAGCCAGGAAGGACAGGGGACCTACGAGCAGTACTTC
TRBV6-6,TRBD1,TRBJ1-1,.,CASSRDRDTEAFF,TGTGCCAGCAGTCGAGACAGGGACACTGAAGCTTTCTTT
TRBV25-1,TRBD1,TRBJ1-4,.,CASSGTGLGEKLFF,TGTGCCAGCAGTGGGACAGGGTTGGGTGAAAAACTGTTTTTT
TRBV28,TRBD1,TRBJ1-4,.,CASRAQGKLKLFF,TGTGCCAGCAGGGCACAGGGGAAGTTAAAACTGTTTTTT
TRBV6-6,.,TRBJ2-7,.,CASSYLGVKNEQYF,TGTGCCAGCAGTTACCTCGGAGTTAAGAACGAGCAGTACTTC
TRBV11-2,TRBD1,TRBJ2-2,.,CASTKRTGPNTGELFF,TGTGCCAGCACCAAACGGACAGGGCCCAACACCGGGGAGCTGTTTTTT
TRBV7-8,TRBD2,TRBJ2-5,.,CASSIGLAGIQETQYF,TGTGCCAGCAGCATCGGACTAGCGGGGATCCAAGAGACCCAGTACTTC
TRBV15,TRBD1,TRBJ2-3,.,CATSRSMRQGVDTQYF,TGTGCCACCAGCAGGTCTATGAGACAGGGGGTGGATACGCAGTATTTT
TRBV7-9,.,TRBJ2-1,once,CASSLADFIPHNEQFF,TGTGCCAGCAGCTTGGCGGACTTCATCCCCCACAATGAGCAGTTCTTC
TRBV6-5,.,TRBJ1-1,.,CASSYTSRAEAFF,TGTGCCAGCAGTTACACTTCACGGGCTGAAGCTTTCTTT
TRBV4-1,.,TRBJ1-4,.,CASSHETSSGLGKLFF,TGCGCCAGCAGCCACGAAACGAGCTCTGGGCTTGGAAAACTGTTTTTT
TRBV25-1,TRBD2,TRBJ2-1,.,CASSEGLSGNNEQFF,TGTGCCAGCAGTGAAGGACTCAGCGGGAACAATGAGCAGTTCTTC
TRBV11-2,.,TRBJ2-3,.,CASSLDRDFTDTQYF,TGTGCCAGCAGCTTAGATCGGGACTTCACAGATACGCAGTATTTT
TRBV6-5,TRBD2,TRBJ2-2,once,CASRGVAGSSGELFF,TGTGCCAGCAGGGGAGTAGCGGGATCCTCCGGGGAGCTGTTTTTT
TRBV29-1,TRBD1,TRBJ1-3,.,CSVETYFEGARGNTIYF,TGCAGCGTTGAGACCTATTTTGAGGGGGCGAGGGGAAACACCATATATTTT
TRBV19,TRBD1,TRBJ1-5,.,CASSPGTDYSNQPQHF,TGTGCCAGTAGTCCCGGGACAGATTATAGCAATCAGCCCCAGCATTTT
TRBV28,.,TRBJ2-5,once,CASSIGGSPETQYF,TGTGCCAGCAGTATCGGCGGTAGCCCTGAGACCCAGTACTTC
TRBV6-5,TRBD1,TRBJ2-2,.,CASSYLRQGGGELFF,TGTGCCAGCAGTTACCTTCGACAGGGCGGAGGGGAGCTGTTTTTT
TRBV27,TRBD1,TRBJ1-2,.,CASSPHTPGQGEGLYGYTF,TGTGCCAGCAGTCCACATACCCCCGGACAGGGTGAAGGCCTCTATGGCTACACCTTC
TRBV4-3,.,TRBJ2-3,.,CASSQAGDTQYF,TGCGCCAGCAGCCAAGCCGGGGATACGCAGTATTTT
TRBV4-3,.,TRBJ2-3,.,CASSQLSSTDTQYF,TGCGCCAGCAGCCAATTATCTAGCACAGATACGCAGTATTTT
TRBV28,TRBD1,TRBJ2-7,.,CASTTPDRVGEQYF,TGTGCCAGCACCACCCCGGACAGGGTCGGCGAGCAGTACTTC
TRBV4-1,TRBD2,TRBJ2-1,.,CASSQDELAGFYNEQFF,TGCGCCAGCAGCCAAGATGAGCTAGCGGGTTTTTACAATGAGCAGTTCTTC
TRBV9,.,TRBJ1-4,.,CASSANPSGEKLFF,TGTGCCAGCAGCGCCAACCCGTCAGGTGAAAAACTGTTTTTT
TRBV11-2,.,TRBJ1-1,.,CASSWTLNTEAFF,TGTGCCAGCAGCTGGACACTGAACACTGAAGCTTTCTTT
TRBV5-1,TRBD1,TRBJ2-5,.,CASSRGQNEETQYF,TGCGCCAGCAGCCGGGGACAGAACGAGGAGACCCAGTACTTC
TRBV6-1,TRBD2,TRBJ2-7,once,CASSFSGSAAEQYF,TGTGCCAGCAGCTTTAGCGGGAGCGCCGCCGAGCAGTACTTC
TRBV7-6,.,TRBJ2-2,once,CASSLTSANTGGLFF,TGTGCCAGCAGCTTGACATCCGCGAACACCGGGGGGCTGTTTTTT
TRBV7-3,.,TRBJ2-3,.,CASSLYGGYTDTQYF,TGTGCCAGCAGCTTATACGGCGGATACACAGATACGCAGTATTTT
TRBV27,TRBD1,TRBJ2-1,.,CASSSGQGTPMGEQFF,TGTGCCAGCAGTTCAGGACAGGGGACGCCGATGGGTGAGCAGTTCTTC
TRBV27,.,TRBJ2-5,.,CASSLLYQETQYF,TGTGCCAGCAGTTTACTTTACCAAGAGACCCAGTACTTC
TRBV7-2,TRBD1,TRBJ2-7,.,CASSLGDRLSSYEQYF,TGTGCCAGCAGCTTAGGGGACAGGCTAAGCTCCTACGAGCAGTACTTC
TRBV6-1,TRBD2,TRBJ2-1,.,CASSASREGVGQFF,TGTGCCAGCAGTGCGTCACGGGAGGGGGTTGGGCAGTTCTTC
TRBV19,.,TRBJ2-1,.,CASSPTQGNDEQFF,TGTGCCAGTAGTCCAACACAGGGTAACGATGAGCAGTTCTTC
TRBV6-6,.,TRBJ1-1,.,CASTPRREGTEAFF,TGTGCCAGCACTCCGCGGAGGGAAGGCACTGAAGCTTTCTTT
TRBV30,.,TRBJ2-2,few,CAWIPSPGELFF,TGTGCCTGGATACCTAGTCCCGGGGAGCTGTTTTTT
TRBV5-1,TRBD2,TRBJ2-5,.,CASSVTSGEETQYF,TGCGCCAGCAGCGTTACTAGCGGGGAAGAGACCCAGTACTTC
TRBV2,TRBD1,TRBJ1-2,.,CAISPINPAQGGNGYTF,TGTGCCATCTCACCCATTAACCCCGCACAGGGGGGTAATGGCTACACCTTC
TRBV19,TRBD1,TRBJ2-1,.,CASSSEDRARGEQFF,TGTGCCAGTAGTAGTGAGGACAGGGCTAGGGGTGAGCAGTTCTTC
TRBV7-2,.,TRBJ2-5,.,CASSLGFLDQETQYF,TGTGCCAGCAGCTTAGGTTTTTTAGACCAAGAGACCCAGTACTTC
TRBV9,TRBD1,TRBJ2-6,.,CASSDRGTTSGANVLTF,TGTGCCAGCAGTGACAGGGGTACTACCTCTGGGGCCAACGTCCTGACTTTC
TRBV19,TRBD1,TRBJ1-2,.,CASSIGSHRGPYGYTF,TGTGCCAGTAGTATCGGGTCCCACAGGGGGCCCTATGGCTACACCTTC
TRBV10-3,.,TRBJ2-7,.,CAIRDKDRAGSSYEQYF,TGTGCCATCAGAGACAAGGATAGGGCGGGGAGCTCCTACGAGCAGTACTTC
TRBV19,TRBD1,TRBJ2-7,.,CASSISGTGGIYEQYF,TGTGCCAGTAGTATTTCCGGGACAGGGGGCATTTACGAGCAGTACTTC
TRBV6-4,TRBD2,TRBJ2-1,.,CASSDKGGGNNEQFF,TGTGCCAGCAGTGACAAGGGCGGGGGTAACAATGAGCAGTTCTTC
TRBV9,TRBD2,TRBJ2-7,.,CASSPAGREGVNEQYF,TGTGCCAGCAGCCCAGCGGGGCGGGAGGGGGTTAACGAGCAGTACTTC
TRBV5-4,.,TRBJ2-2,.,CASSSSTSADTGELFF,TGTGCCAGCAGCTCCTCCACCAGCGCCGACACCGGGGAGCTGTTTTTT
TRBV27,.,TRBJ2-7,.,CASSSGLSYEQYF,TGTGCCAGCAGTTCCGGACTATCTTACGAGCAGTACTTC
TRBV6-4,.,TRBJ1-5,many,CASSESGGGNQPQHF,TGTGCCAGCAGTGAAAGTGGTGGAGGCAATCAGCCCCAGCATTTT
TRBV4-3,.,TRBJ2-1,.,CASSAPPQVSSYNEQFF,TGCGCCAGCAGCGCACCCCCCCAGGTTAGCTCCTACAATGAGCAGTTCTTC
TRBV5-1,TRBD1,TRBJ2-7,.,CASSGGSGTEDEQYF,TGCGCCAGCAGCGGGGGATCCGGGACAGAGGATGAGCAGTACTTC
TRBV2,TRBD1,TRBJ2-7,.,CASSEGRGPGNEQYF,TGTGCCAGCAGTGAAGGAAGGGGGCCCGGGAACGAGCAGTACTTC
TRBV28,TRBD1,TRBJ1-1,.,CASSERDSASEAFF,TGTGCCAGCAGCGAACGGGACAGCGCATCTGAAGCTTTCTTT